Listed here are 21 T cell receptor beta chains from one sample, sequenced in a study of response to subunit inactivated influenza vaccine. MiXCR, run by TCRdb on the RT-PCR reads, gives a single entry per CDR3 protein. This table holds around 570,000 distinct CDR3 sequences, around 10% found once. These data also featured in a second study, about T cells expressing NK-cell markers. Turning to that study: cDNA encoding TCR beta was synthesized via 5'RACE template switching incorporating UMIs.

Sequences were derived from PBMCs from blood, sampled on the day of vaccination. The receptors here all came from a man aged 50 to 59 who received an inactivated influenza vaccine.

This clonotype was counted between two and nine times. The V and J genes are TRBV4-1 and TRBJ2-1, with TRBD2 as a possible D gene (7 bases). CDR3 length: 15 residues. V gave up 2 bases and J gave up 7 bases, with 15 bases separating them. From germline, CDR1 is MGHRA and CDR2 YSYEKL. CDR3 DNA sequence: TGCGCCAGCAGCCAAACCCCCGAGGGGGGGAATGAGCAGTTCTTC. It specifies CASSQTPEGGNEQFF.

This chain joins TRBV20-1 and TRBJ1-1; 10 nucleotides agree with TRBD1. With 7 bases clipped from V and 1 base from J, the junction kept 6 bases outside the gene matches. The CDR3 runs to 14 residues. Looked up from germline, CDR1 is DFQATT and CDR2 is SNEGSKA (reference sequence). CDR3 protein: CSVDRGLWNTEAFF. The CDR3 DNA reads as TGCAGTGTAGACAGGGGGCTATGGAACACTGAAGCTTTCTTT.

CDR3 amino acids: CASSSQGTGYNEQFF. The CDR3 DNA is TGTGCCAGCAGTAGTCAAGGGACAGGGTACAATGAGCAGTTCTTC. This sequence joins TRBV9 and TRBJ2-1; 9 bases fit TRBD1. Germline lookup yields CDR1 SGDLS and CDR2 YYNGEE. The CDR3 contains 15 residues. V shed 5 bases, J shed 4 bases, and the junction held 7 bases outside the gene matches.

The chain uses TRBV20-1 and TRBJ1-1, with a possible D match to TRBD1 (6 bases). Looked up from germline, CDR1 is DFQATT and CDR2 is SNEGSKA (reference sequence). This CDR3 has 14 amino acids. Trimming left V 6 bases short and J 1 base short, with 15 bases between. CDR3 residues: CSAPLGGQNTEAFF. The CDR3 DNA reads TGCAGTGCCCCCTTGGGGGGCCAGAACACTGAAGCTTTCTTT.

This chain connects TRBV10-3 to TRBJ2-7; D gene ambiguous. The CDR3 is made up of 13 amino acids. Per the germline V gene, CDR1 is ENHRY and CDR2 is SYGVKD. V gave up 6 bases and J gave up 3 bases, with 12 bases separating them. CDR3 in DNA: TGTGCCATCAGGGGTCCTGCCAGCTACGAGCAGTACTTC. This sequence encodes CAIRGPASYEQYF.

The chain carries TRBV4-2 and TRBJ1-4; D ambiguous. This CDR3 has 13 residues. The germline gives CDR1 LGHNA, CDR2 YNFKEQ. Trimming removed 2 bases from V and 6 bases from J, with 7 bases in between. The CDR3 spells CASSQISDEKLFF. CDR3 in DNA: TGTGCCAGCAGCCAAATTTCTGATGAAAAACTGTTTTTT.

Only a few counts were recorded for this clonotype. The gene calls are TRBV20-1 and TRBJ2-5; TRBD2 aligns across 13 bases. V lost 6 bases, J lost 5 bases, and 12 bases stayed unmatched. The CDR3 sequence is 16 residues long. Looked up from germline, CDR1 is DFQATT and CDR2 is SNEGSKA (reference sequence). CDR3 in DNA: TGCAGTGCCACCTCAACTAGCGGGGGGGCCGGGGAGACCCAGTACTTC. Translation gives CSATSTSGGAGETQYF.

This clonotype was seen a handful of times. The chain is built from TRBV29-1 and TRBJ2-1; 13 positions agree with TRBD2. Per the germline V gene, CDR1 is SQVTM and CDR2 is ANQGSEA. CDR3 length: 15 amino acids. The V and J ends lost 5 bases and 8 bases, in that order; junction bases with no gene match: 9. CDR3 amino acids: CSVLRLAGGLDEQFF. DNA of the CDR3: TGCAGCGTTCTACGACTAGCGGGGGGTCTCGATGAGCAGTTCTTC.

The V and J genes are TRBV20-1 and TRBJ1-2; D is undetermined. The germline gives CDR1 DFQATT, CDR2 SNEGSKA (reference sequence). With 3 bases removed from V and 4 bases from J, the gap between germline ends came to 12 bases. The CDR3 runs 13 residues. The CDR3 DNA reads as TGCAGTGCTAGCTTCCACGGCAGCTATGGCTACACCTTC. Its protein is CSASFHGSYGYTF.

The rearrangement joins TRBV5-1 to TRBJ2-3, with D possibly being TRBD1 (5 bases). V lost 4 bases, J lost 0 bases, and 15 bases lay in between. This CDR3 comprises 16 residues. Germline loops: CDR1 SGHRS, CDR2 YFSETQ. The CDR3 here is CASSPLRTPSTDTQYF. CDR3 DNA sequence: TGCGCCAGCAGCCCACTCCGGACACCGAGCACAGATACGCAGTATTTT.

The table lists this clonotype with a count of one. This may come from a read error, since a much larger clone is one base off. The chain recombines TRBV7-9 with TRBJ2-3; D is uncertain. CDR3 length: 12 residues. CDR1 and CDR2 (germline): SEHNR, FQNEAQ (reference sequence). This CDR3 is CAISHVTDTQYF. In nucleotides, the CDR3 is TGTGCCATCAGCCACGTGACAGATACGCAGTATTTT.

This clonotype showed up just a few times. The CDR3 DNA reads as TGTGCCTCCCGAAAGGCTAGCACAGATACGCAGTATTTT. This translates into CASRKASTDTQYF. The chain couples TRBV27 to TRBJ2-3; no firm D call. V was pared by 11 bases and J by 0 bases, with 12 bases between. Germline V gene sequence: CDR1 MNHEY, CDR2 SMNVEV (reference sequence). This CDR3 is 13 amino acids long.

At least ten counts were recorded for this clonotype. In nucleotides, the CDR3 is TGTGCCAGCAGCTTAGTGCGGGAGACAGATACGCAGTATTTT. It encodes CASSLVRETDTQYF. The rearrangement joins TRBV7-2 to TRBJ2-3, with 7 bases identical to TRBD2. CDR1 SGHTA and CDR2 FQGNSA come from the germline V gene. V lost 1 base, J lost 3 bases, and 1 base stayed unmatched. This CDR3 has 14 amino acids.

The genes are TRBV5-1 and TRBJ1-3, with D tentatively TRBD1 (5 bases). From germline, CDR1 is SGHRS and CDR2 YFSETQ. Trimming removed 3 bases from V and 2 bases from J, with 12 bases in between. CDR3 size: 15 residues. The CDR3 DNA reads TGCGCCAGCAGCTCGGGGACGAGTCCTGGAAACACCATATATTTT. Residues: CASSSGTSPGNTIYF.

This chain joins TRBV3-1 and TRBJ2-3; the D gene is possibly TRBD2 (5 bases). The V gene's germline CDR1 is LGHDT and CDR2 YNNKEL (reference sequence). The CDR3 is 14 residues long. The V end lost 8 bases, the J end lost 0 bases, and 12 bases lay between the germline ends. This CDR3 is CASGGTFSTDTQYF. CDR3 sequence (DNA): TGTGCCAGCGGAGGCACCTTTAGCACAGATACGCAGTATTTT.

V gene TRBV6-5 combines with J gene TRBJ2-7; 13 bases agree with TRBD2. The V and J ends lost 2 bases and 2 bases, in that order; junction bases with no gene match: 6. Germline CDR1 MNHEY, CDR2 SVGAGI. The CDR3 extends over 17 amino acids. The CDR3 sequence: CASSYPLTSGRAYEQYF. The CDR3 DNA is TGTGCCAGCAGTTACCCCTTAACTAGCGGGAGGGCCTACGAGCAGTACTTC.

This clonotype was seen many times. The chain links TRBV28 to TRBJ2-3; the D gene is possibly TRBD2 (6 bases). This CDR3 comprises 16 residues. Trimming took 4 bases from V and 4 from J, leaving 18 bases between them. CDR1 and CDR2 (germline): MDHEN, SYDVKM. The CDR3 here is CASSSASVNGADTQYF. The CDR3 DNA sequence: TGTGCCAGCAGTTCAGCTAGCGTTAATGGGGCAGATACGCAGTATTTT.

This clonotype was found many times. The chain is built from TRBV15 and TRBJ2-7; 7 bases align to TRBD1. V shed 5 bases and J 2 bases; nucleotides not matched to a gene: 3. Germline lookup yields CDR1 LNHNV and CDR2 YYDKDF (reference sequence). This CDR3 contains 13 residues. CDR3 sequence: CATSVDRAYEQYF. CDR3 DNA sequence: TGTGCCACCAGCGTCGACAGGGCCTACGAGCAGTACTTC. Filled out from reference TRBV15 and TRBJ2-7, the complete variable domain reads DAMVIQNPRYQVTQFGKPVTLSCSQTLNHNVMYWYQQKSSQAPKLLFHYYDKDFNNEADTPDNFQSRRPNTSFCFLDIRSPGLGDTAMYLCATSVDRAYEQYFGPGTRLTVT.

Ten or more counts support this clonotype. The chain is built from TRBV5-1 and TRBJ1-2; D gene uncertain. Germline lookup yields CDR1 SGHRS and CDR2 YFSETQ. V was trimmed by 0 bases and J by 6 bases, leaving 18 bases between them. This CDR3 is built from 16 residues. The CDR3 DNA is TGCGCCAGCAGCTTGGTTGGGAGTCAACGGAAGAATGGCTACACCTTC. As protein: CASSLVGSQRKNGYTF.

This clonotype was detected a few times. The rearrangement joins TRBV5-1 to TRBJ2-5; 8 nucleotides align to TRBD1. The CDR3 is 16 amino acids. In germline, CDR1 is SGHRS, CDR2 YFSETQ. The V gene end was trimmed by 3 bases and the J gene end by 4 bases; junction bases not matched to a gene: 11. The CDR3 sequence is CASSSGGQGARETQYF. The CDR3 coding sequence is TGCGCCAGCAGCTCAGGCGGTCAGGGGGCAAGAGAGACCCAGTACTTC.

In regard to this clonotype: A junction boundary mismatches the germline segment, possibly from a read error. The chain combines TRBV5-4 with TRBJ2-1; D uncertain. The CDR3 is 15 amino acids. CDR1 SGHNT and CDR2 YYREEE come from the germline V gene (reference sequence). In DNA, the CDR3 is TGTGCCACCAGCGCGACGGACCTCAGATACAATGAGCAGTTCTTC. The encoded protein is CATSATDLRYNEQFF.